The table lists the clone carrying this TCR beta chain with a few counts. Its specificity is not known. The sample belongs to a study of identical twins. Study-wide results and caveats: Fewer insertions characterized abundant cord blood beta clonotypes, whereas memory repertoires showed none. Recombination models fit unrelated individuals' TCR alpha sharing but underestimated twins'.

In every case, the donor was a healthy Caucasian. CDR3 length equals 19 residues. V was pared by 6 bases and J by 1 base, with 16 bases of the junction left unmatched. The germline V gene has CDR1 MNHEY and CDR2 SMNVEV (reference sequence). TCRdb processed the 5' RACE reads anew with MiXCR; each CDR3 protein has one entry. This sample carries around 480,000 distinct CDR3 sequences, approximately 15% of them seen once, and the ten largest clones take about 0.97%. The same data also contributed to another study, on yellow fever vaccine responses in identical twins.

V and J are TRBV27 and TRBJ2-1, with TRBD1 matching over 9 bases. Sequencing was carried out using CD4+ T cells sorted from blood. The TCR comes from a woman younger than 30 in good health. CDR3 protein: CASSRRGQGPVGSYNEQFF. The CDR3 DNA is TGTGCCAGCAGCCGCCGAGGACAGGGGCCGGTGGGATCCTACAATGAGCAGTTCTTC.